Each of the 5 T cell receptor beta chains below was sequenced from the same sample in a study of T cells after yellow fever vaccination. TCRdb re-analysed the 5' RACE reads in MiXCR, keeping a single row per CDR3 protein. This table has a few hundred thousand distinct CDR3 sequences, about 7% appearing once. The sample consisted of CD4+ T cells sorted from PBMCs, taken 15 days after the yellow fever booster vaccination. Every receptor here comes from a man aged 30 to 39 who received the YFV17D yellow fever vaccine.

This clonotype was seen only a few times. The chain couples TRBV10-3 to TRBJ2-1; D is ambiguous. Germline V gene data show CDR1 as ENHRY and CDR2 as SYGVKD. This CDR3 contains 11 residues. With 8 bases removed from V and 4 bases from J, the gap between germline ends came to 6 bases. The CDR3 sequence is CAIGEYNEQFF. The DNA of the CDR3 is TGTGCCATCGGAGAATACAATGAGCAGTTCTTC.

This clonotype was seen many times. The rearrangement links TRBV3-1 to TRBJ2-7; no definite D call. Germline loops: CDR1 LGHDT, CDR2 YNNKEL (reference sequence). The CDR3 consists of 14 residues. Between the trimmed V and J ends, which lost 2 bases and 1 base, there was a span of 9 bases. The CDR3 is CASSQLSDSYEQYF. The CDR3, as DNA: TGTGCCAGCAGCCAACTGTCGGATTCCTACGAGCAGTACTTC.

This clonotype was detected ten times or more. This sequence joins TRBV27 and TRBJ2-7; D remains ambiguous. V shed 3 bases and J shed 3 bases, with 9 bases lying between them. The CDR3 is made up of 13 amino acids. Germline V lookup: CDR1 MNHEY, CDR2 SMNVEV (reference sequence). The CDR3 sequence: CASSFLPNYEQYF. CDR3 bases: TGTGCCAGCAGTTTTTTACCGAACTACGAGCAGTACTTC.

This clonotype was recorded many times. A junction end diverges from the germline sequence, so it may reflect a read error. The chain employs TRBV30 and TRBJ2-1, with 8 positions matching TRBD2. In germline, CDR1 is GTSNPN, CDR2 SVGIG (reference sequence). The CDR3 consists of 13 residues. DNA of the CDR3: TGTGCCTGGAGTGATATGAGCGGGAGTTCTCCTCACTTC. As protein: CAWSDMSGSSPHF.

This clonotype appeared many times. The chain employs TRBV5-1 and TRBJ2-7; 7 bases agree with TRBD2. The CDR3 totals 15 residues. V dropped 3 bases and J dropped 3; count of bases not matched to a gene: 9. The germline V gene encodes CDR1 SGHRS and CDR2 YFSETQ. The CDR3 protein is CASSYQGGIDYEQYF. CDR3 nucleotide sequence: TGCGCCAGCAGCTACCAGGGAGGGATTGACTACGAGCAGTACTTC. The full variable domain, in which reference TRBV5-1 and TRBJ2-7 provide the parts outside the CDR3, is KAGVTQTPRYLIKTRGQQVTLSCSPISGHRSVSWYQQTPGQGLQFLFEYFSETQRNKGNFPGRFSGRQFSNSRSEMNVSTLELGDSALYLCASSYQGGIDYEQYFGPGTRLTVT.